This TCR beta chain was obtained from a study of PD-1 blockade in classical Hodgkin lymphoma. Trimming pared 2 bases from V and 5 bases from J, leaving 12 bases between. The germline gives CDR1 MNHEY, CDR2 SMNVEV (reference sequence). This CDR3 has 15 residues. All patients experienced relapse after autologous stem cell transplantation, and brentuximab vedotin exposure was variable. Sequencing used immunoSEQ multiplex PCR; TCRdb keeps in-frame clones, though not all of them. The sample yields tens of thousands of clones, under 90% seen once. The sequence was collected from a human donor with classical Hodgkin lymphoma. The chain links TRBV27 to TRBJ1-4; D call uncertain. This specimen was peripheral blood mononuclear cells (PBMCs), taken at baseline. The CDR3 loop is CASSLSRLSNEKLFF. Written as DNA, the CDR3 is TGTGCCAGCAGTTTAAGTCGACTGTCGAATGAAAAACTGTTTTTT.